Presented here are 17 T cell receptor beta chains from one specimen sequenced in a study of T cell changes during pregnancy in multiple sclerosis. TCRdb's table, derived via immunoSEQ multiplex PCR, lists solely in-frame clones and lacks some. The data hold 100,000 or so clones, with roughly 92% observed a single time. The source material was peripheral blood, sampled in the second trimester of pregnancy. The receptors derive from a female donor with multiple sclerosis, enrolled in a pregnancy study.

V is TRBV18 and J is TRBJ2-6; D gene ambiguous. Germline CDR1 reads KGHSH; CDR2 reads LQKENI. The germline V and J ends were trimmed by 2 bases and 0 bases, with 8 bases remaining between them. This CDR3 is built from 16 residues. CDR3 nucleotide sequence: TGTGCCAGCTCACCAAGACAAAGCTCTGGGGCCAACGTCCTGACTTTC. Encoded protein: CASSPRQSSGANVLTF.

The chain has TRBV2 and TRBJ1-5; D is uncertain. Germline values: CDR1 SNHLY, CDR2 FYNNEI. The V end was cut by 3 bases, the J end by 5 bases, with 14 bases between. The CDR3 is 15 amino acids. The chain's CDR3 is CASSERYGADQPQHF. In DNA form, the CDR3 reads TGTGCCAGCAGTGAGCGGTACGGCGCCGATCAGCCCCAGCATTTT.

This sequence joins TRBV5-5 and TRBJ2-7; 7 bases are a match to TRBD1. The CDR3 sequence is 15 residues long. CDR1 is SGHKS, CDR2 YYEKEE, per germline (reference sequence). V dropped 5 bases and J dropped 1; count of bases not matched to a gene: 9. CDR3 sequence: CASRYRQGPSYEQYF. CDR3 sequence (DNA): TGTGCCAGCAGGTACAGACAGGGACCTTCCTACGAGCAGTACTTC.

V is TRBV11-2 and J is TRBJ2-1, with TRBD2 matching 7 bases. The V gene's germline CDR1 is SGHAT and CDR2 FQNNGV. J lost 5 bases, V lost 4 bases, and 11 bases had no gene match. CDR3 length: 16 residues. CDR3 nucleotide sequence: TGTGCCAGCAGCTCGCCTGGGCGGGGGTTCGACAATGAGCAGTTCTTC. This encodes CASSSPGRGFDNEQFF.

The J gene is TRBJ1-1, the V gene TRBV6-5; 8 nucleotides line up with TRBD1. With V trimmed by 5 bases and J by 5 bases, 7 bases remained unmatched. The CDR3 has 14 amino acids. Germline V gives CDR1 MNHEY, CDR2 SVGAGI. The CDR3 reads CASSTSGGRTEAFF. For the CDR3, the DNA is TGTGCCAGCAGTACCTCAGGGGGCAGGACTGAAGCTTTCTTT.

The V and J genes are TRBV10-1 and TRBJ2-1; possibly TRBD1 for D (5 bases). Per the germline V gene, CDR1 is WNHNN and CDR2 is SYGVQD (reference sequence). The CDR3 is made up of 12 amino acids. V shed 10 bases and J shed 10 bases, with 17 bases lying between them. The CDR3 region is CATSHSSGEQFF. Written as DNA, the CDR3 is TGCGCCACCTCCCACTCCTCAGGGGAGCAGTTCTTC.

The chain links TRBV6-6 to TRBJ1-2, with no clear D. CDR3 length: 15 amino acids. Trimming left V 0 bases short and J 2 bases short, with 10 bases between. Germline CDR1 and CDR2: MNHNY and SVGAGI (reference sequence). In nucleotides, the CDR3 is TGTGCCAGCAGTTACTCGCCCGAACAGAACTATGGCTACACCTTC. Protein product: CASSYSPEQNYGYTF.

CDR3: CASSPGGRVVYGYTF. The CDR3 region has the DNA TGTGCCAGCAGCCCAGGGGGTAGGGTGGTCTATGGCTACACCTTC. The V and J genes are TRBV27 and TRBJ1-2; 7 bases align to TRBD1. Looked up from germline, CDR1 is MNHEY and CDR2 is SMNVEV (reference sequence). Trimming took 6 bases from V and 4 from J; bases not matched to a gene: 11. The CDR3 runs to 15 residues.

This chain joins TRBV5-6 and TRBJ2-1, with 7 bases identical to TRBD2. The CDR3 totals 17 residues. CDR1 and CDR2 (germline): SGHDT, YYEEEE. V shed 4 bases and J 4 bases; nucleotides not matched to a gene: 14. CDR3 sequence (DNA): TGTGCCAGCAGCCTTCCGTTCGCGGGAGAGTTTTACAATGAGCAGTTCTTC. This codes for CASSLPFAGEFYNEQFF.

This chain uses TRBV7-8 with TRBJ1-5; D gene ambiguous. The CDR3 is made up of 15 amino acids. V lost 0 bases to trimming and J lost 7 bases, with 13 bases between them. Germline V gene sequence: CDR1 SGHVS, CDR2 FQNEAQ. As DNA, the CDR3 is TGTGCCAGCAGCTTAGCGAGGAGTATCCAACAGCCCCAGCATTTT. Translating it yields CASSLARSIQQPQHF. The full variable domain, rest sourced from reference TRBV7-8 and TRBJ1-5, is GAGVSQSPRYKVAKRGQDVALRCDPISGHVSLFWYQQALGQGPEFLTYFQNEAQLDKSGLPSDRFFAERPEGSVSTLKIQRTQQEDSAVYLCASSLARSIQQPQHFGDGTRLSIL.

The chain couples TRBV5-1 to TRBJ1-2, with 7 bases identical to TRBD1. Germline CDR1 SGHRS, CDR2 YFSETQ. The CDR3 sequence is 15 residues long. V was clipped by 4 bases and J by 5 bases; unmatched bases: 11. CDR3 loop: CASSPLEGAAYGYTF. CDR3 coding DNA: TGCGCCAGCAGCCCCTTGGAGGGGGCGGCATATGGCTACACCTTC.

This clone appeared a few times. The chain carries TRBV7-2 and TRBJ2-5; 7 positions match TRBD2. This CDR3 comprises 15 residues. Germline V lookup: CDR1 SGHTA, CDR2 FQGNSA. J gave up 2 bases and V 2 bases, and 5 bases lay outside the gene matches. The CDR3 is CASSLTWGGQETQYF. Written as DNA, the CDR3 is TGTGCCAGCAGCTTAACCTGGGGGGGTCAAGAGACCCAGTACTTC.

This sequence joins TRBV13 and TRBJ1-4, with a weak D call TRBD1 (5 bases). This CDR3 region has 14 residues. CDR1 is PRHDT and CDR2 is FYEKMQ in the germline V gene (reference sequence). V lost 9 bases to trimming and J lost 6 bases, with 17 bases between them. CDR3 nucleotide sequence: TGTGCCAGGCGCCCGGGACTAGGTCATGAAAAACTGTTTTTT. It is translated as CARRPGLGHEKLFF.

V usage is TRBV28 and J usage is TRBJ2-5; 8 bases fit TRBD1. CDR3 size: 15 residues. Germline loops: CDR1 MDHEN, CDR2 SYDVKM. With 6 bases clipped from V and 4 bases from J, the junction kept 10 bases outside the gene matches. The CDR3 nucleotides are TGTGCCAGCAGACACCCAGGGGGCGGAGGAGAGACCCAGTACTTC. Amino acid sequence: CASRHPGGGGETQYF.

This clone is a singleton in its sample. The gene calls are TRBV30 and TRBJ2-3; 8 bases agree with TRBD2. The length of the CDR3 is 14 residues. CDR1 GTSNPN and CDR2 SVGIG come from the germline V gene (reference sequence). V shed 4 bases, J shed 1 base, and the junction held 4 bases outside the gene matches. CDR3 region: CAWTFSGGTDTQYF. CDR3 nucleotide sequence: TGTGCCTGGACATTTAGCGGGGGCACAGATACGCAGTATTTT.

CDR3 sequence (DNA): TGTGCCAGCAGTTTCTGGACAGGAGGTCGGAACACTGAAGCTTTCTTT. Its protein product is CASSFWTGGRNTEAFF. This rearrangement joins TRBV28 to TRBJ1-1; 7 bases match TRBD1. J was trimmed by 1 base and V by 3 bases; bases with no gene match: 8. The germline V gene has CDR1 MDHEN and CDR2 SYDVKM. CDR3 length equals 16 residues.

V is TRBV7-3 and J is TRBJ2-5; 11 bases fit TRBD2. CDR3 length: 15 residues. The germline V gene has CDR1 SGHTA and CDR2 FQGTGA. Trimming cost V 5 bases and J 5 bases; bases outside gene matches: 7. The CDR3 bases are TGTGCCAGCAGCATGAATAGCGGGGGGGCTGAGACCCAGTACTTC. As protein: CASSMNSGGAETQYF. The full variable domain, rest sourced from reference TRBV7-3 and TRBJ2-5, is GAGVSQTPSNKVTEKGKYVELRCDPISGHTALYWYRQSLGQGPEFLIYFQGTGAADDSGLPNDRFFAVRPEGSVSTLKIQRTERGDSAVYLCASSMNSGGAETQYFGPGTRLLVL.